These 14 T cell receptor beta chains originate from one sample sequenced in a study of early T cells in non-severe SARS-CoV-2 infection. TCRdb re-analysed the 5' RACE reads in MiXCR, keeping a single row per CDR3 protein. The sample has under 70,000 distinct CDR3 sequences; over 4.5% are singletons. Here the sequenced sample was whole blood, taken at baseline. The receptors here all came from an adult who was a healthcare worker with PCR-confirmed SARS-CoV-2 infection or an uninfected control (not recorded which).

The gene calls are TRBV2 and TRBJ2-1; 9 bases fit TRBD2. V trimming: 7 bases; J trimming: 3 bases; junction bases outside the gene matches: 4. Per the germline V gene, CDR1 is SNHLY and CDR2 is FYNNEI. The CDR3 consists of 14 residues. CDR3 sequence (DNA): TGTGCCAGCACTAGCGGGAAGGTCTACAATGAGCAGTTCTTC. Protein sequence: CASTSGKVYNEQFF.

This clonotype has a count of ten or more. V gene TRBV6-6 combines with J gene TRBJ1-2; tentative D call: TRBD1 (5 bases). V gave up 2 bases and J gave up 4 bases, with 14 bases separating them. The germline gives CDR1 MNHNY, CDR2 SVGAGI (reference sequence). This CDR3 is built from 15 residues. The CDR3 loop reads CASSYGRPGRYGYTF. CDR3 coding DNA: TGTGCCAGCAGTTACGGTCGTCCGGGACGCTATGGCTACACCTTC.

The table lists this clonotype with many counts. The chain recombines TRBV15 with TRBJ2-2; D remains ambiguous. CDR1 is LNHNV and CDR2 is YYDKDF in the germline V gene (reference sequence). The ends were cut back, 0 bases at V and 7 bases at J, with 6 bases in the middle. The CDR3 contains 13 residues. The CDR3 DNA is TGTGCCACCAGCAGAGATCAGTTCGGGGAGCTGTTTTTT. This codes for CATSRDQFGELFF.

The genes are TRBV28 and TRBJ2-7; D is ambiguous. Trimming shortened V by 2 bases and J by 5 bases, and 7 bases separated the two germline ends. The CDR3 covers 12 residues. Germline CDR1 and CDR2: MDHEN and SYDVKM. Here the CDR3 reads CASSLSIHEQYF. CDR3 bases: TGTGCCAGCAGTTTAAGTATCCACGAGCAGTACTTC.

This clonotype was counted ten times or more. CDR3 coding DNA: TGTGCCAGCAGCTTATCCGGACGGCTTGGCACTGAAGCTTTCTTT. Translation: CASSLSGRLGTEAFF. The chain uses TRBV11-2 and TRBJ1-1, with no clear D. The CDR3 is 15 residues long. Germline CDR1 reads SGHAT; CDR2 reads FQNNGV. Deletions cut 2 bases from V and 4 bases from J, with 14 bases between.

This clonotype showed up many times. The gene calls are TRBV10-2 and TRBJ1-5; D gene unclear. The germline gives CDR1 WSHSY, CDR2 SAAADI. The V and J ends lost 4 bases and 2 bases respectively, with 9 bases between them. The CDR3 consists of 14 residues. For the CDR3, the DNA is TGCGCCAGCAGTGCCTCTTCAGGCAATCAGCCCCAGCATTTT. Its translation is CASSASSGNQPQHF.

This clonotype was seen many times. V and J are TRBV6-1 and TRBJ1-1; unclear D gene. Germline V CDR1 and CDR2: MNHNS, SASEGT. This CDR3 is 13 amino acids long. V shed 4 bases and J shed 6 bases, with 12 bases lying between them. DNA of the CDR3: TGTGCCAGCAGTGTTGCTGCTACCGCTGAAGCTTTCTTT. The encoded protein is CASSVAATAEAFF.

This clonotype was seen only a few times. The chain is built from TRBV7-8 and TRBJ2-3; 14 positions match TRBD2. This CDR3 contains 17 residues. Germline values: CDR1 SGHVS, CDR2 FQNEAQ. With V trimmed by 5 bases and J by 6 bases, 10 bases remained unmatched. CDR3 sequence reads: CASSALGTSGSGDTQYF. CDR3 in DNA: TGTGCCAGCAGCGCCCTAGGGACTAGCGGGAGTGGGGATACGCAGTATTTT.

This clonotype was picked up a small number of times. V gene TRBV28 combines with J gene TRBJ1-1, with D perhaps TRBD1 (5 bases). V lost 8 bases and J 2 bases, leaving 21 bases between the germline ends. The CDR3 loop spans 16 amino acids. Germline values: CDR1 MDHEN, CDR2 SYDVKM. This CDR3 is CASSPGGESINTEAFF. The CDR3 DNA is TGTGCCAGCTCCCCTGGGGGGGAATCTATAAACACTGAAGCTTTCTTT.

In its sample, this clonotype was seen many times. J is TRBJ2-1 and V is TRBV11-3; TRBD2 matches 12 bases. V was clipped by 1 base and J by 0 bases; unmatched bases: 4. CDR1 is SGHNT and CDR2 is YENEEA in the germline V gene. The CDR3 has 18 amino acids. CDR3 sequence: CASSLVLAGGSSYNEQFF. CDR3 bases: TGTGCCAGCAGCTTAGTGCTAGCGGGAGGGAGCTCCTACAATGAGCAGTTCTTC.

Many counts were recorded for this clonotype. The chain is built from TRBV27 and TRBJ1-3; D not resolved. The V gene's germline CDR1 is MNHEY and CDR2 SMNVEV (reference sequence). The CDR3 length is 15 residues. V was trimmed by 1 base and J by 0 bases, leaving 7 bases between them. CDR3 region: CASSLLGRSGNTIYF. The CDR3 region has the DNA TGTGCCAGCAGTTTATTAGGGCGCTCTGGAAACACCATATATTTT.

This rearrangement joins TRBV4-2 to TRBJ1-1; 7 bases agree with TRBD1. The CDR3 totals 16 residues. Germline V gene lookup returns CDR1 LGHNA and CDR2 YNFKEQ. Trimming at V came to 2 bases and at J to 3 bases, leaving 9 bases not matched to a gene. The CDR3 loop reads CASSQYTGRGDTEAFF. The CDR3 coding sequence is TGTGCCAGCAGCCAATACACGGGCAGGGGGGACACTGAAGCTTTCTTT.

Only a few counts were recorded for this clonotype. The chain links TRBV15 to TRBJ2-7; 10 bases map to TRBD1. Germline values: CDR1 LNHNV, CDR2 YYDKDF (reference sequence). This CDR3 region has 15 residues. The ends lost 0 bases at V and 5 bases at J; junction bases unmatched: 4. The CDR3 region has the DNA TGTGCCACCAGCAGAGAGGGACAGGGGTGGAACGAGCAGTACTTC. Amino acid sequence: CATSREGQGWNEQYF.

The CDR3 bases are TGTGCCAGCAGCCCGGGGACACCCTCGAACACCGGGGAGCTGTTTTTT. It translates to CASSPGTPSNTGELFF. The V and J genes are TRBV5-4 and TRBJ2-2; maybe TRBD1 (6 bases). There are 16 residues in the CDR3. The germline CDR1 and CDR2 sequences are SGHNT and YYREEE (reference sequence). Trimming removed 4 bases at V and 0 bases at J, with 13 bases between.